This T cell receptor (beta chain) was captured by sequencing in a study of blood T cells in healthy people across ages. Together with a sample-barcoded 5' primer, a J-beta primer mix was included in a second PCR lasting about 6 to 11 cycles. TCRdb independently ran MiXCR on the 5' RACE reads; one entry per CDR3 protein. The repertoire has some 890,000 distinct CDR3 sequences, roughly 29% of them found once; the top ten carry approximately 10%. CDR1 and CDR2 from the germline V gene are SGHRS and YFSETQ. The CDR3 sequence is 16 residues long. As for this clonotype: With a much larger clone just one base away, this may be a read error.

Donors were healthy Caucasian individuals from Russia aged about 6 to 95. This same sample was also part of a study on T cells of mothers and their children. That publication notes: In this cohort, donors were a few healthy Caucasian mothers plus their six children.

This TCR was recovered from a woman between 40 and 50 years old in good health. The sequencing sample was made of blood. The chain has TRBV5-1 and TRBJ2-1; D gene ambiguous. TRBJ2-7 matches the DNA end more closely, so the J call is doubtful. CDR3 residues: CASSLAATVSYNEQYF. The CDR3 region has the DNA TGCGCCAGCAGCTTGGCGGCCACCGTCTCCTACAATGAGCAGTACTTC.